The TCR beta chain under discussion was sequenced for a study of T cell responses to AZD1222 COVID-19 vaccine. Study observations and caveats: Among those given AZD1222, only five to seven were seropositive at baseline. Once two AZD1222 doses were given, Spike-specific TCR breadth and depth went up. The repertoires were collected only after the peak T cell response.

The table came from immunoSEQ multiplex PCR; TCRdb's copy has only in-frame clones and leaves some out. The table includes about 140,000 clones, 85% to 95% detected once. Recipients boosted at about 4 weeks or about 12 weeks are pooled. Germline assignment: CDR1 SGHDT and CDR2 YYEEEE. The CDR3 totals 13 residues. Trimming left V 4 bases short and J 5 bases short, with 12 bases between. Concerning this clone itself: The antigen remains unidentified.

The receptor's source is an adult who received the AZD1222 COVID-19 vaccine. This chain joins TRBV5-6 and TRBJ1-1; D possibly corresponds to TRBD1 (5 bases). This specimen was peripheral blood, taken 28 days after the second AZD1222 dose. The CDR3 region is CASSQGSGTEAFF. The CDR3 DNA sequence: TGTGCCAGCAGCCAGGGATCCGGTACTGAAGCTTTCTTT.